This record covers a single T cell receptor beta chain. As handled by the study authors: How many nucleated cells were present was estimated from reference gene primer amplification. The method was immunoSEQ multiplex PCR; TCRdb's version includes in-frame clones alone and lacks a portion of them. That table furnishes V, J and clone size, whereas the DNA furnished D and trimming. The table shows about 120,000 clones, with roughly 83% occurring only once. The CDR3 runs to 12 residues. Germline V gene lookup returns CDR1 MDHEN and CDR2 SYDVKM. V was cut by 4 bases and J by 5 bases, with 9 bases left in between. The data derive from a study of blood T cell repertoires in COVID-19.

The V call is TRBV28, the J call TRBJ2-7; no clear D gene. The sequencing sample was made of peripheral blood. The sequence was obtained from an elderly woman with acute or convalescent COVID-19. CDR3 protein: CASSSLIHEQYF. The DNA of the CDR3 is TGTGCCAGCAGTTCGCTAATCCACGAGCAGTACTTC.